This T cell receptor beta chain emerged from a study of neoadjuvant nivolumab and ipilimumab in lung cancer. Only a few counts were recorded for this clone. Germline V gene data show CDR1 as SGDLS and CDR2 as YYNGEE. J gave up 8 bases and V 0 bases, and 7 bases lay outside the gene matches. This CDR3 is 15 amino acids long. Repertoires were generated with immunoSEQ multiplex PCR, while TCRdb's copy carries only in-frame clones and drops some. This sample has 15,000 to 20,000 clones, with 79% found just once. This chain connects TRBV9 to TRBJ2-3, with 9 bases lining up with TRBD2. This specimen consisted of tumor tissue, obtained after neoadjuvant nivolumab, alone or with ipilimumab, at or shortly before surgery. The sequence was obtained from an adult with non-small cell lung cancer. CDR3 sequence reads: CASSVVGGGAGTQYF. CDR3 coding DNA: TGTGCCAGCAGCGTAGTCGGCGGGGGGGCCGGTACGCAGTATTTT.